This T cell receptor (beta chain) emerged from a study of blood T cell repertoires in COVID-19. Germline-derived CDR1 and CDR2 are SQVTM and ANQGSEA. The CDR3 loop spans 17 amino acids. Deletions cut 0 bases from V and 3 bases from J, with 17 bases between. Method: immunoSEQ multiplex PCR; TCRdb's copy keeps in-frame clones and lacks some. Among roughly 240,000 clones, around four fifths were seen once, and the ten largest hold around 3.5%. This clone was detected only a few times. The V gene is TRBV29-1, the J gene TRBJ1-4; D is possibly TRBD1 (5 bases). This TCR came from a woman between 40 and 55 years old who had been exposed to COVID-19. Sequenced input: PBMCs or T cells enriched from blood (not recorded which). The DNA of the CDR3 is TGCAGCGTTGAAGATCGGGCAGCGCAAGGGGCTAATGAAAAACTGTTTTTT. It is translated as CSVEDRAAQGANEKLFF.